This T cell receptor beta chain was profiled in a study of T cell responses to AZD1222 COVID-19 vaccine. Clones were read by immunoSEQ multiplex PCR, and TCRdb kept only the in-frame ones, dropping some. The sample lists around 130,000 clones, around 85% occurring once. The material was peripheral blood, obtained on day 0 of AZD1222 vaccination. This receptor was identified in an adult in good health.

The CDR3 DNA is TGCGCCAGCAGCCCTACGCCGGGACTAGCACAGTACGAGCAGTACTTC. It encodes CASSPTPGLAQYEQYF. The chain carries TRBV4-1 and TRBJ2-7; 9 bases line up with TRBD2. With V trimmed by 4 bases and J by 4 bases, 11 bases remained unmatched. Germline V gives CDR1 MGHRA, CDR2 YSYEKL. CDR3 length: 16 amino acids.